This T cell receptor (beta chain) was identified in a study of T cell responses to AZD1222 COVID-19 vaccine. Germline V gives CDR1 MDHEN, CDR2 SYDVKM. The CDR3 runs to 14 residues. J lost 4 bases, V lost 3 bases, and 2 bases had no gene match. Profiled with immunoSEQ multiplex PCR; TCRdb holds only in-frame clones, not every one. Of fewer than 95,000 clones in the sample, approximately 89% are singletons; the top ten hold roughly 8%. The sample in question was peripheral blood, obtained 28 days after the second AZD1222 dose. The TCR comes from an adult who received the AZD1222 COVID-19 vaccine. V usage is TRBV28 and J usage is TRBJ2-1; 8 positions match TRBD2. The CDR3 here is CASSLGLVYNEQFF. The DNA for the CDR3 is TGTGCCAGCAGTTTGGGACTAGTATACAATGAGCAGTTCTTC.